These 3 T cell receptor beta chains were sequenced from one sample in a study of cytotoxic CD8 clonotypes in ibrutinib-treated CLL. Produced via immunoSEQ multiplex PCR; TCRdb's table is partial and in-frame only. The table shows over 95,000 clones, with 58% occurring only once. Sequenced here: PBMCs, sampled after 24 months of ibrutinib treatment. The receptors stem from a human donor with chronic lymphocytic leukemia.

The CDR3: CASSLRQGSEGNQPQHF. Written as DNA, the CDR3 is TGTGCCAGCAGCCTCAGACAGGGGTCAGAGGGCAATCAGCCCCAGCATTTT. The chain couples TRBV5-7 to TRBJ1-5, with 8 bases that match TRBD1. TRBV5-7 is flagged as an ORF with uncertain function. This CDR3 has 17 residues. J gave up 2 bases and V 4 bases, and 11 bases lay outside the gene matches.

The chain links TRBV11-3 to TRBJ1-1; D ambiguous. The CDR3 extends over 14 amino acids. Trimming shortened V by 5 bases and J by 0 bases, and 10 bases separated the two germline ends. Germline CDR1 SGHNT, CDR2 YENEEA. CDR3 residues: CASSEVRMNTEAFF. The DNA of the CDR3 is TGTGCCAGCAGCGAGGTCCGAATGAACACTGAAGCTTTCTTT.

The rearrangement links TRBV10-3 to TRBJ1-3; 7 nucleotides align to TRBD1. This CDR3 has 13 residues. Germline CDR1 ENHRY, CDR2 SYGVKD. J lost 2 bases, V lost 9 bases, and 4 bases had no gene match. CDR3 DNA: TGTGCCATGCAGGGGGATCCTGGAAACACCATATATTTT. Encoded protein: CAMQGDPGNTIYF.